Shown below are 23 T cell receptor beta chains from a single sample sequenced in a study of cytomegalovirus exposure and HLA in healthy donors. Researchers ran the PCR with 60 Vbeta and 13 Jbeta primers. TCRdb's copy holds only in-frame clones and misses some; the assay was immunoSEQ multiplex PCR. The sample shows around 120,000 clones, 70% to 80% of them seen only once. Sequencing was done on a sample of PBMCs. These receptors all come from a woman between 35 and 50 years old in good health and CMV-seronegative.

V usage is TRBV7-2 and J usage is TRBJ2-5; 7 positions agree with TRBD2. J lost 5 bases, V lost 5 bases, and 5 bases had no gene match. Germline CDR1 reads SGHTA; CDR2 reads FQGNSA. The CDR3 is 13 residues long. The CDR3 reads CASSPRLAETQYF. CDR3 DNA: TGTGCCAGCAGCCCCAGACTAGCTGAGACCCAGTACTTC.

This clone was seen a handful of times. This sequence joins TRBV5-4 and TRBJ2-7; TRBD1 matches at 9 bases. This CDR3 is 16 amino acids long. Germline assignment: CDR1 SGHNT and CDR2 YYREEE (reference sequence). The J segment lost 4 bases and the V segment lost 0 bases, leaving 8 bases of the junction unmatched. CDR3 protein: CASSLDSQGAGYEQYF. CDR3 coding DNA: TGTGCCAGCAGCTTGGACTCACAGGGGGCAGGTTACGAGCAGTACTTC.

The gene calls are TRBV19 and TRBJ1-1; possibly TRBD1 for D (6 bases). This CDR3 has 17 amino acids. Trimming shortened V by 0 bases and J by 0 bases, and 14 bases separated the two germline ends. The germline gives CDR1 LNHDA, CDR2 SQIVND (reference sequence). This CDR3 reads CASSIDGQGRMNTEAFF. As DNA, the CDR3 is TGTGCCAGTAGTATAGATGGGCAGGGGCGAATGAACACTGAAGCTTTCTTT.

The chain carries TRBV19 and TRBJ1-4; TRBD1 agrees at 7 bases. Germline CDR1 and CDR2: LNHDA and SQIVND (reference sequence). The CDR3 extends over 14 amino acids. The trim removed 3 bases at V and 5 bases at J, leaving 3 bases unmatched. Here the CDR3 DNA reads TGTGCCAGTAGTATTTTACAGGGGAATGAAAAACTGTTTTTT. Translated: CASSILQGNEKLFF.

The V call is TRBV5-4, the J call TRBJ2-3, with a possible D match to TRBD2 (6 bases). The CDR3 covers 15 residues. CDR1 and CDR2 (germline): SGHNT, YYREEE (reference sequence). V was clipped by 5 bases and J by 0 bases, with 13 bases between them. CDR3 in amino acids: CASRFGSSSTDTQYF. CDR3 nucleotide sequence: TGTGCCAGCAGATTCGGGAGCTCGAGCACAGATACGCAGTATTTT.

In nucleotides, the CDR3 is TGTGCCAGCAGTTTACTACTCCGGGGCAATCAGCCCCAGCATTTT. Its protein is CASSLLLRGNQPQHF. This sequence joins TRBV27 and TRBJ1-5; D ambiguous. The CDR3 covers 15 residues. Germline V gives CDR1 MNHEY, CDR2 SMNVEV (reference sequence). The ends were cut back, 2 bases at V and 2 bases at J, with 10 bases in the middle.

The CDR3 loop reads CASSSISGRLSDTQYF. In DNA, the CDR3 is TGTGCCAGCAGCTCCATTAGCGGGAGATTATCAGATACGCAGTATTTT. The chain links TRBV7-2 to TRBJ2-3, with 9 bases lining up with TRBD2. V lost 4 bases and J lost 4; bases outside the gene matches: 9. CDR3 length: 16 residues. Germline CDR1 SGHTA, CDR2 FQGNSA.

The rearrangement joins TRBV11-2 to TRBJ2-1, with 14 bases aligning to TRBD2. Germline V gene sequence: CDR1 SGHAT, CDR2 FQNNGV. V shed 7 bases, J shed 13 bases, and the junction held 15 bases outside the gene matches. CDR3 length: 16 amino acids. CDR3 loop: CASTLGPGTSGGPQFF. The CDR3 DNA reads TGTGCCAGCACCCTAGGTCCTGGGACTAGCGGGGGTCCACAGTTCTTC.

The V gene is TRBV9, the J gene TRBJ2-5; 7 bases are shared with TRBD2. TRBJ2-7 explains the end of the DNA better; the J call may be wrong. Germline CDR1 SGDLS, CDR2 YYNGEE. The CDR3 spans 15 residues. CDR3 residues: CASSGGREYDYEQYF. The CDR3 DNA follows: TGTGCCAGCAGCGGGGGGAGGGAGTACGACTACGAGCAGTACTTC.

The J gene is TRBJ1-4, the V gene TRBV2, with a possible D match to TRBD1 (6 bases). Germline loops: CDR1 SNHLY, CDR2 FYNNEI. Trimming shortened V by 8 bases and J by 4 bases, and 11 bases separated the two germline ends. The CDR3 spans 13 residues. This CDR3 is CASRGAGNEKLFF. The CDR3 DNA is TGTGCCAGCCGGGGGGCCGGTAATGAAAAACTGTTTTTT.

This clone was found once. The chain joins TRBV28 to TRBJ1-1; weak D call: TRBD1 (5 bases). The CDR3 sequence is 17 residues long. Trimming left V 0 bases short and J 4 bases short, with 18 bases between. The germline CDR1 and CDR2 sequences are MDHEN and SYDVKM. CDR3 nucleotide sequence: TGTGCCAGCAGTTTATGGTCGCAAAGGGGAGGAAGCACTGAAGCTTTCTTT. Protein: CASSLWSQRGGSTEAFF. Full variable domain (rest looked up from reference TRBV28 and TRBJ1-1): DVKVTQSSRYLVKRTGEKVFLECVQDMDHENMFWYRQDPGLGLRLIYFSYDVKMKEKGDIPEGYSVSREKKERFSLILESASTNQTSMYLCASSLWSQRGGSTEAFFGQGTRLTVV.

The V call is TRBV6-1, the J call TRBJ1-2; possibly TRBD1 for D (5 bases). This CDR3 spans 14 amino acids. CDR1 and CDR2 (germline): MNHNS, SASEGT. With 0 bases removed from V and 7 bases from J, the gap between germline ends came to 12 bases. CDR3 region: CASSEALGEGGYTF. CDR3 sequence (DNA): TGTGCCAGCAGTGAAGCGCTAGGGGAGGGTGGCTACACCTTC.

V gene TRBV28 combines with J gene TRBJ1-6, with D possibly TRBD1 on 5 matching bases. CDR1 is MDHEN, CDR2 SYDVKM, per germline. The CDR3 has 16 residues. Trimming cost V 6 bases and J 7 bases, with 19 bases left between them. CDR3 sequence: CASSPSLGGTNSPLHF. The CDR3 DNA sequence: TGTGCCAGCAGCCCCTCCCTGGGGGGTACCAATTCACCCCTCCACTTT.

The chain uses TRBV20-1 and TRBJ2-1; 9 bases line up with TRBD2. This CDR3 spans 11 amino acids. The germline V gene has CDR1 DFQATT and CDR2 SNEGSKA (reference sequence). CDR3 sequence: CSAERGDEQFF. Here the CDR3 DNA reads TGCAGCGCAGAGCGGGGGGATGAGCAGTTCTTC.

V gene TRBV21-1 combines with J gene TRBJ2-2; the table assigns TRBD2, which was not confirmed against the DNA. TRBV21-1 is designated a pseudogene. The CDR3 extends over 19 amino acids. The CDR3, as DNA: TGTGCCAGCGATCCCGACCTATTAGATAGCGGGACGAACACCGGGGAGCTGTTTTTT. Translation gives CASDPDLLDSGTNTGELFF.

This rearrangement joins TRBV19 to TRBJ1-2; no definite D call. Germline-derived CDR1 and CDR2 are LNHDA and SQIVND (reference sequence). This CDR3 spans 13 amino acids. V was trimmed by 0 bases and J by 2 bases, leaving 4 bases between them. CDR3 sequence: CASSIDGNYGYTF. DNA for the CDR3: TGTGCCAGTAGTATAGATGGCAACTATGGCTACACCTTC.

The V and J genes are TRBV30 and TRBJ2-2, with D possibly TRBD1 on 5 matching bases. This CDR3 spans 16 amino acids. The germline gives CDR1 GTSNPN, CDR2 SVGIG (reference sequence). Between the trimmed V and J ends, which lost 0 bases and 5 bases, there was a span of 16 bases. The CDR3 spells CAWSVGPGSGTGELFF. The DNA for the CDR3 is TGTGCCTGGAGTGTGGGGCCAGGGTCTGGGACCGGGGAGCTGTTTTTT. The whole variable domain, filled in from reference TRBV30 and TRBJ2-2, reads SQTIHQWPATLVQPVGSPLSLECTVEGTSNPNLYWYRQAAGRGLQLLFYSVGIGQISSEVPQNLSASRPQDRQFILSSKKLLLSDSGFYLCAWSVGPGSGTGELFFGEGSRLTVL.

V usage is TRBV15 and J usage is TRBJ1-5; perhaps TRBD1 as D (6 bases). CDR1 is LNHNV and CDR2 is YYDKDF in the germline V gene (reference sequence). The CDR3 has 17 residues. V lost 3 bases to trimming and J lost 0 bases, with 15 bases between them. The chain's CDR3 is CATSRVQGEYSNQPQHF. CDR3 nucleotide sequence: TGTGCCACCAGCAGGGTACAGGGAGAGTATAGCAATCAGCCCCAGCATTTT.

DNA for the CDR3: TGTGCCAGCAGCTCCAGGTACACAGATACGCAGTATTTT. Translating it yields CASSSRYTDTQYF. The rearrangement links TRBV27 to TRBJ2-3, with D hard to call. Germline-derived CDR1 and CDR2 are MNHEY and SMNVEV (reference sequence). V shed 6 bases and J shed 2 bases, with 9 bases lying between them. CDR3 length: 13 residues.

This clone was counted a single time. V and J are TRBV7-7 and TRBJ2-5; 7 bases align to TRBD1. The CDR3 spans 14 residues. CDR1 and CDR2 from the germline V gene are SSHAT and FNYEAQ (reference sequence). After removal of 3 bases from V and 0 bases from J, the junction contained 1 base not matched to a gene. The CDR3 is CASSLGQNQETQYF. CDR3 in DNA: TGTGCCAGCAGCTTGGGACAGAACCAAGAGACCCAGTACTTC.

The CDR3 reads CASTSPTIHEQYF. For the CDR3, the DNA is TGTGCCAGCACCTCACCGACAATTCACGAGCAGTACTTC. J is TRBJ2-7 and V is TRBV27; D call uncertain. Germline V gene data show CDR1 as MNHEY and CDR2 as SMNVEV (reference sequence). CDR3 length: 13 residues. V lost 7 bases and J 5 bases, leaving 15 bases between the germline ends.

A remark on this clone: The junction differs from germline at one of its ends, possibly a read error. The rearrangement uses TRBV28 and TRBJ1-2; 8 bases agree with TRBD1. CDR1 MDHEN and CDR2 SYDVKM come from the germline V gene. This CDR3 is built from 15 residues. The CDR3 is CASSFIRDRREGYTF. DNA for the CDR3: TGTGCCAGCAGTTTCATTCGGGACAGGAGGGAGGGCTACACTTTC.

The genes are TRBV15 and TRBJ2-1; D gene ambiguous. Germline V gene data show CDR1 as LNHNV and CDR2 as YYDKDF (reference sequence). There are 13 residues in the CDR3. Trimming cost V 0 bases and J 10 bases, with 10 bases left between them. For the CDR3, the DNA is TGTGCCACCAGCAGAGATCCCCAGACAGAGCAGTTCTTC. Translating gives CATSRDPQTEQFF.